These 10 T cell receptor beta chains originate from one sample sequenced in a study of blood T cell repertoires in COVID-19. Here immunoSEQ multiplex PCR was the method, and the copy in TCRdb shows in-frame clones only, minus some. This table has about 500,000 clones, 75% to 90% appearing once. Sequencing was done on a sample of peripheral blood. These receptors all come from a man aged 18 to 29 with COVID-19, enrolled during active disease.

The V and J genes are TRBV6-6 and TRBJ1-1, with D unclear. Trimming shortened V by 6 bases and J by 10 bases, and 12 bases separated the two germline ends. This CDR3 spans 11 amino acids. The V gene's germline CDR1 is MNHNY and CDR2 SVGAGI (reference sequence). The CDR3, as DNA: TGTGCCAGCAGGGTGGAGGAGGGAGCTTTCTTT. It is translated as CASRVEEGAFF.

This clone has just one count. The chain combines TRBV12-3 or TRBV12-4 with TRBJ2-1; D perhaps matches TRBD1 (5 bases). The V and J ends lost 3 bases and 7 bases respectively, with 10 bases between them. This CDR3 is 13 amino acids long. CDR3 residues: CASSLLGPNEQFF. The CDR3 DNA reads TGTGCCAGCAGTTTGTTGGGGCCGAATGAGCAGTTCTTC.

The chain uses TRBV6-4 and TRBJ2-3; D is perhaps TRBD1 (6 bases). V was trimmed by 2 bases and J by 0 bases, leaving 9 bases between them. In germline, CDR1 is MRHNA, CDR2 SNTAGT. The CDR3 runs 15 residues. Written as DNA, the CDR3 is TGTGCCAGCAGTGACGTGGGGGCCAGCACAGATACGCAGTATTTT. It specifies CASSDVGASTDTQYF.

This clone was seen once. The chain links TRBV7-6 to TRBJ2-7; 10 positions agree with TRBD1. CDR3 length: 18 amino acids. V lost 2 bases to trimming and J lost 2 bases; unmatched junction nucleotides: 12. The germline V gene has CDR1 SGHVS and CDR2 FNYEAQ. CDR3 sequence (DNA): TGTGCCAGCAGCTTAAGGGACAGGGGAGTTTCGGGGGCCTACGAGCAGTACTTC. Protein sequence: CASSLRDRGVSGAYEQYF.

This clone has a single count. Other DNA variants within this sample encode the same CDR3. The rearrangement uses TRBV4-2 and TRBJ2-1; TRBD1 might be the D (5 bases). CDR3 length: 12 residues. Germline V gene lookup returns CDR1 LGHNA and CDR2 YNFKEQ. Trimming pared 1 base from V and 10 bases from J, leaving 8 bases between. This chain's CDR3 is CASSQVAGEQFF. CDR3 nucleotides: TGTGCCAGCAGCCAAGTTGCAGGGGAGCAGTTCTTC.

This clone has only one observation. The chain is built from TRBV28 and TRBJ2-3, with a tentative D call TRBD2 (6 bases). Germline V gene lookup returns CDR1 MDHEN and CDR2 SYDVKM. This CDR3 has 14 residues. The V gene lost 3 bases and the J gene lost 5 bases, with 12 bases spanning the gap. The CDR3 coding sequence is TGTGCCAGCAGTTTTTCCGCGGGGTTAGATACGCAGTATTTT. It yields the protein CASSFSAGLDTQYF.

The J gene is TRBJ1-6, the V gene TRBV14; no reliable D call. Germline V gives CDR1 SGHDN, CDR2 FVKESK. Between the trimmed V and J ends, which lost 1 base and 0 bases, there was a span of 13 bases. The CDR3 contains 18 residues. The CDR3 here is CASSQGKSFSSYNSPLHF. CDR3 sequence (DNA): TGTGCCAGCAGCCAAGGAAAATCTTTTAGCTCCTATAATTCACCCCTCCACTTT.

The CDR3, as DNA: TGTGCCAGCAGTGAAAGGAAGGGGTCGTACCAAGAGACCCAGTACTTC. Protein: CASSERKGSYQETQYF. The chain has TRBV6-1 and TRBJ2-5, with D tentatively TRBD1 (5 bases). The CDR3 has 16 amino acids. Trimming cost V 2 bases and J 0 bases, with 13 bases left between them. Germline-derived CDR1 and CDR2 are MNHNS and SASEGT.

The chain joins TRBV7-2 to TRBJ2-1, with D hard to call. The CDR3 covers 15 residues. CDR1 is SGHTA and CDR2 is FQGNSA in the germline V gene. V shed 4 bases and J shed 0 bases, with 10 bases lying between them. This CDR3 is CASSSRLSSYNEQFF. CDR3 nucleotide sequence: TGTGCCAGCAGCTCTCGACTGAGCTCCTACAATGAGCAGTTCTTC.

V and J are TRBV5-1 and TRBJ2-2, with D possibly being TRBD1 (6 bases). This CDR3 has 15 residues. V lost 7 bases, J lost 4 bases, and 17 bases lay in between. Germline CDR1 is SGHRS and CDR2 is YFSETQ. Here the CDR3 reads CASGIQGAGTGELFF. CDR3 DNA sequence: TGCGCCAGCGGGATACAGGGCGCGGGCACCGGGGAGCTGTTTTTT.